The sequence of this TCR beta chain was determined in a study of PD-1 blockade in classical Hodgkin lymphoma. Per the germline V gene, CDR1 is MNHEY and CDR2 is SVGAGI. V was clipped by 2 bases and J by 7 bases, with 6 bases between them. The CDR3 length is 12 residues. Findings and caveats of the study: Causes of the repertoire differences remain undefined, possibly disease activity or prior therapy. Complete responders' diversity at baseline resembled that of newly diagnosed patients.

Concerning this clone: Its specificity is unknown.

Each patient relapsed following autologous stem cell transplantation, and prior brentuximab vedotin exposure differed. The protocol was immunoSEQ multiplex PCR, while the TCRdb copy is restricted to in-frame clones and leaves out a portion. This table holds approximately 12,000 clones, roughly four fifths found once. This TCR was recovered from a human donor with classical Hodgkin lymphoma. V usage is TRBV6-5 and J usage is TRBJ2-1, with a tentative D call TRBD1 (5 bases). The sample was peripheral blood mononuclear cells (PBMCs), taken before the second cycle of nivolumab. The CDR3 region is CASSYQGNEQFF. The DNA for the CDR3 is TGTGCCAGCAGTTACCAGGGTAATGAGCAGTTCTTC.